This TCR beta chain comes out of a study of TIL therapy for anti-PD-1-resistant metastatic lung cancer (dated by TCRdb to the early 2020s). As for the study more broadly: Enrolled patients had a median age of about 50 years (range about 38-85) and a median tumor PD-L1 proportion score of around 6%. A median non-synonymous tumor mutation burden of around 1.4 mutations per megabase was determined across the cohort by whole-exome sequencing. Most of the cohort had lung adenocarcinoma, including a handful of EGFR-mutant tumors and two ALK-rearranged tumors, and half of the patients were either current or former smokers. Clonotypes were tracked across tumor, expanded TIL product and serial blood samples by T cell receptor beta sequencing of tumor and peripheral blood.

The time point label for this specimen denotes: pre-treatment sample, taken before nivolumab and TIL therapy. Baseline tumor samples were excised metastases, mostly pleural nodules or supraclavicular lymph nodes, from the same resection used to grow TIL. Tumors were collected before any PD-1/PD-L1 blockade, after which patients were given nivolumab, and patients who progressed were given lymphodepletion, an infusion of expanded TIL and IL-2. Between late 2017 and 2020, a dual-center phase I trial enrolled adults who had stage 4 NSCLC. Samples came from a single-arm, open-label phase I trial of tumor-infiltrating lymphocyte therapy with nivolumab in advanced non-small cell lung cancer. For each resected tumor, portions were snap-frozen in liquid nitrogen and kept at -80 degrees C. Tumor regions of interest were selected on H&E sections by laser-capture macrodissection, were pulverized into around 15 mg aliquots, and were extracted with Qiagen Allprep kits.

The CDR3 contains 15 residues, cysteine and phenylalanine counted. Only the CDR3 DNA stays, 45 bases, in frame from base 1. V trim: 2 bases; J trim: 6 bases; unmatched bases: 5. The germline V gene (reference sequence) sets CDR1 to MNHNY and CDR2 to SVGAGI. About this clone: It lacks a known antigen. The sample holds no much larger clone one base away, and base qualities are not on file.

The immunoSEQ v3 hsTCRB kit was used to amplify TCR beta CDR3 regions from genomic DNA through bias-controlled multiplex PCR. TCR libraries were sequenced on an Illumina NextSeq 500 to 2 million to 2.5 million read pairs for survey level or roughly 5-6.5 million for deep level. On the study's bioinformatics: V, D and J genes were assigned, non-productive sequences were removed, and clonality was reported by immunoSEQ Analyzer software. Repertoires of infused TIL and blood were compared using productive Simpson clonality and the Morisita overlap index of productive TRB rearrangements. As stored in TCRdb, this immuneACCESS dataset retains in-frame rearrangements with V and J assigned. A fraction of the clones does not appear; measured against another copy, unresolved V genes explain less than half of the discrepancy, and the remainder lacks a known reason. That table furnishes V, J and clone size, whereas the DNA furnished D and trimming. The sample includes over 25,000 clones, with roughly 72% observed a single time. The top ten clonotypes cover roughly 7.4% of the sample.

Overall study outcomes, separate from this receptor: The study protocol defined all tumor marker inferences as exploratory. Higher clonality and lower diversity were observed in expanded TIL cultures than in baseline intratumoral T cells (median clonality approximately 6% vs 31%, p < 0.0001). Clonal turnover during TIL culture was high, and many clones enriched in the product were not detected in the baseline tumor, suggesting clonal contraction instead of faithful expansion. Because the cohort was highly selected, with more treatment-naive, never-smoker and oncogene-addicted patients than is typical, generalizability is limited.

The sample was tumor tissue, taken at baseline. The rearrangement joined TRBV6-6 to TRBJ2-1; 9 central bases correspond to TRBD1. The source is a person between 30 and 79 years old with non-small cell lung cancer. This receptor carries the CDR3 CASSYTDRGRNEQFF. The DNA reads TGTGCCAGCAGTTACACGGACAGGGGCCGCAATGAGCAGTTCTTC.